Only one count was recorded for the clone carrying this T cell receptor (beta chain). Germline CDR1 reads MNHEY; CDR2 reads SVGAGI. V was pared by 2 bases and J by 5 bases, with 18 bases between. The CDR3 runs 16 residues. Primed by a sample-barcoded 5' primer and a J-beta primer mix, a second PCR proceeded for roughly 7 to 11 cycles. TCRdb reprocessed the 5' RACE reads with MiXCR, giving one entry per CDR3 protein. Counted here are 600,000 or so distinct CDR3 sequences, around 31% occurring once; the ten biggest clones make up approximately 14%. The data derive from a study of blood T cells in healthy people across ages. The total RNA that was extracted per sample amounted to at least 5 micrograms.

The chain combines TRBV6-5 with TRBJ2-5; either TRBD1 or TRBD2 may supply D (5 bases each). The sequence was obtained from a woman aged 80 or older in good health. The sequencing sample was made of blood. DNA for the CDR3: TGTGCCAGCAGTTACGGCGGCGTCGGGGCCGGGGAGACCCAGTACTTC. This gives the protein CASSYGGVGAGETQYF.